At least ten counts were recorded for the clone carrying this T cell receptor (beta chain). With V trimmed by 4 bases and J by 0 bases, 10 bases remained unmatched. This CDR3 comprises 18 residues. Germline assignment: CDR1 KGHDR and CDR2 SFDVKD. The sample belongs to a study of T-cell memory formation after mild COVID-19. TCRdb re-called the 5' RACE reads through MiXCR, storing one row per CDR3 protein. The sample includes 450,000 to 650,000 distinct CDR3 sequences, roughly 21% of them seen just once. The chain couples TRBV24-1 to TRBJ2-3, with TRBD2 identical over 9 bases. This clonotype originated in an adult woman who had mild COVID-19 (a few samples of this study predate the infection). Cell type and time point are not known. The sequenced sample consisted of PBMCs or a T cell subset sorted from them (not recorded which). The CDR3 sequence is CATSDRRLADSSTDTQYF. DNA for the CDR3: TGTGCCACCAGTGACCGTAGACTAGCGGACTCTAGCACAGATACGCAGTATTTT.